This TCR beta chain was obtained from a study of cytotoxic CD8 clonotypes in ibrutinib-treated CLL. At the level of the study: After a median of 68 months, roughly 15 patients stayed remitted and approximately 12 progressed; responses had been partial in approximately 24 and complete in 2. Study-level points and caveats: At ibrutinib response, clonality increased, and at progression it declined back toward baseline. Public clonotypes showed up rarely, and on treatment they shrank or held steady.

In regard to this clone: What it binds is not known.

Genomic DNA (around 2 micrograms) was obtained from cryopreserved PBMCs for construction of TCR beta libraries. TCRdb's table, derived via immunoSEQ multiplex PCR, lists solely in-frame clones and lacks some. This sample has about 26,000 clones, with roughly 85% found just once. The sequences come from PBMCs, collected after 24 months of ibrutinib treatment. This sequence originates from a human donor with chronic lymphocytic leukemia.

In DNA, the CDR3 is TGTGCCAGCACCCTTTCCTCGGGCACCGGGGAGCTGTTTTTT. It codes for CASTLSSGTGELFF. The rearrangement joins TRBV7-3 to TRBJ2-2, with D unclear. CDR3 size: 14 residues. The V gene lost 7 bases and the J gene lost 4 bases, with 13 bases spanning the gap. The germline CDR1 and CDR2 sequences are SGHTA and FQGTGA.